The 19 T cell receptor beta chains given below trace back to one sample, sequenced in a study of T cell responses to AZD1222 COVID-19 vaccine. TCRdb keeps only in-frame clones here, not all; method: immunoSEQ multiplex PCR. This table has 84,000 or so clones, approximately 89% appearing once. This material consisted of peripheral blood, taken on day 0 of MenACWY control vaccination. Every receptor here comes from an adult in good health.

The chain recombines TRBV5-1 with TRBJ2-7; 8 positions agree with TRBD2. V shed 0 bases and J 7 bases; nucleotides not matched to a gene: 9. In germline, CDR1 is SGHRS, CDR2 YFSETQ. CDR3 length: 15 residues. CDR3 DNA: TGCGCCAGCAGCTTGGTCGGGCGGGAGGTGAGGGAGCAGTACTTC. As protein: CASSLVGREVREQYF.

The chain carries TRBV18 and TRBJ2-3; D unresolved. The CDR3 length is 14 residues. Trimming pared 10 bases from V and 1 base from J, leaving 15 bases between. CDR1 is KGHSH and CDR2 is LQKENI in the germline V gene. CDR3 DNA: TGTGCCACCTATAGATCGTATGGCACAGATACGCAGTATTTT. It yields the protein CATYRSYGTDTQYF.

This chain connects TRBV15 to TRBJ2-2; no clear D gene. Germline V gene lookup returns CDR1 LNHNV and CDR2 YYDKDF (reference sequence). Deletions cut 1 base from V and 1 base from J, with 7 bases between. CDR3 length: 15 residues. Here the CDR3 reads CATSRVERNTGELFF. The DNA of the CDR3 is TGTGCCACCAGCAGAGTTGAGCGGAACACCGGGGAGCTGTTTTTT.

This rearrangement joins TRBV7-2 to TRBJ1-1; no definite D call. CDR1 SGHTA and CDR2 FQGNSA come from the germline V gene. This CDR3 region has 13 residues. V lost 2 bases and J 1 base, leaving 5 bases between the germline ends. The CDR3 loop reads CASSLIGNTEAFF. CDR3 nucleotides: TGTGCCAGCAGCTTAATCGGGAACACTGAAGCTTTCTTT.

The chain uses TRBV2 and TRBJ1-1; D call uncertain. The CDR3 spans 15 residues. The germline V gene has CDR1 SNHLY and CDR2 FYNNEI. V lost 6 bases to trimming and J lost 1 base, with 15 bases between them. CDR3 residues: CASRPDPGGNTEAFF. The CDR3 DNA reads TGTGCCAGCAGACCAGACCCCGGCGGGAACACTGAAGCTTTCTTT.

This chain connects TRBV5-1 to TRBJ1-1; D is unclear. The CDR3 extends over 13 amino acids. The germline CDR1 and CDR2 sequences are SGHRS and YFSETQ. V was trimmed by 0 bases and J by 3 bases, leaving 6 bases between them. The CDR3 DNA is TGCGCCAGCAGCTTGGCGGAAGACACTGAAGCTTTCTTT. The encoded protein is CASSLAEDTEAFF. Filled out from reference TRBV5-1 and TRBJ1-1, the complete variable domain reads KAGVTQTPRYLIKTRGQQVTLSCSPISGHRSVSWYQQTPGQGLQFLFEYFSETQRNKGNFPGRFSGRQFSNSRSEMNVSTLELGDSALYLCASSLAEDTEAFFGQGTRLTVV.

The rearrangement uses TRBV5-1 and TRBJ2-1, with TRBD1 identical over 8 bases. The CDR3 sequence is 13 residues long. V was pared by 4 bases and J by 6 bases, with 3 bases of the junction left unmatched. Germline assignment: CDR1 SGHRS and CDR2 YFSETQ. CDR3 sequence (DNA): TGCGCCAGCAGCATAGGACAGGGCAATGAGCAGTTCTTC. Its translation is CASSIGQGNEQFF.

The rearrangement uses TRBV2 and TRBJ1-2, with D maybe TRBD1 (5 bases). The CDR3 runs to 14 residues. V lost 2 bases and J lost 4, with 11 bases in between. Germline V gene lookup returns CDR1 SNHLY and CDR2 FYNNEI. For the CDR3, the DNA is TGTGCCAGCAGTGAAACGGGGCTTGGCTATGGCTACACCTTC. It codes for CASSETGLGYGYTF. Filled out from reference TRBV2 and TRBJ1-2, the complete variable domain reads EPEVTQTPSHQVTQMGQEVILRCVPISNHLYFYWYRQILGQKVEFLVSFYNNEISEKSEIFDDQFSVERPDGSNFTLKIRSTKLEDSAMYFCASSETGLGYGYTFGSGTRLTVV.

This rearrangement joins TRBV6-2 or TRBV6-3 to TRBJ1-5, with 9 positions matching TRBD1. Trimming cost V 6 bases and J 1 base; bases outside gene matches: 10. The germline gives CDR1 MNHEY, CDR2 SVGEGT. This CDR3 has 17 amino acids. The CDR3 DNA sequence: TGTGCCAGCAGACCTCGCCCACAGGGGGCGAGCAATCAGCCCCAGCATTTT. This codes for CASRPRPQGASNQPQHF.

The J gene is TRBJ2-2, the V gene TRBV3-1 (or the pseudogene TRBV3-2); D is unclear. Trimming stripped 4 bases from V and 5 bases from J, with 17 bases between. Germline loops: CDR1 LGHDT, CDR2 YNNKEL (reference sequence). CDR3 length equals 16 residues. The CDR3 region is CASSRLYPGRTGELFF. Here the CDR3 DNA reads TGTGCCAGCAGCCGGTTGTACCCAGGCCGAACCGGGGAGCTGTTTTTT.

This chain connects TRBV14 to TRBJ1-6; 9 bases are a match to TRBD1. Germline assignment: CDR1 SGHDN and CDR2 FVKESK. The V gene end was trimmed by 5 bases and the J gene end by 5 bases; junction bases not matched to a gene: 4. This CDR3 region has 15 residues. The CDR3 reads CASSTGGAHNSPLHF. The DNA of the CDR3 is TGTGCCAGCAGCACAGGGGGCGCCCATAATTCACCCCTCCACTTT.

The genes are TRBV5-6 and TRBJ1-1, with a possible D match to TRBD1 (5 bases). The V gene's germline CDR1 is SGHDT and CDR2 YYEEEE. Trimming shortened V by 1 base and J by 6 bases, and 16 bases separated the two germline ends. There are 15 residues in the CDR3. The CDR3 loop reads CASSLWDRLGPEAFF. The CDR3 nucleotides read TGTGCCAGCAGCTTGTGGGACCGACTAGGGCCTGAAGCTTTCTTT.

The chain recombines TRBV6-1 with TRBJ2-5; maybe TRBD2 (5 bases). CDR1 is MNHNS and CDR2 is SASEGT in the germline V gene. CDR3 length: 14 residues. V was pared by 3 bases and J by 5 bases, with 13 bases between. The CDR3 DNA reads as TGTGCCAGCAGTGATCCCCTTAGGAGGGAGACCCAGTACTTC. Translating it yields CASSDPLRRETQYF.

The gene calls are TRBV5-1 and TRBJ2-1; the match to TRBD1 covers 8 bases. In germline, CDR1 is SGHRS, CDR2 YFSETQ. Germline trimming cut 4 bases from V and 5 bases from J; bases unmatched to any gene: 8. The CDR3 is made up of 15 amino acids. For the CDR3, the DNA is TGCGCCAGCAGCCGCGACGGACAGGGTAACAATGAGCAGTTCTTC. It encodes CASSRDGQGNNEQFF. Full variable domain (rest looked up from reference TRBV5-1 and TRBJ2-1): KAGVTQTPRYLIKTRGQQVTLSCSPISGHRSVSWYQQTPGQGLQFLFEYFSETQRNKGNFPGRFSGRQFSNSRSEMNVSTLELGDSALYLCASSRDGQGNNEQFFGPGTRLTVL.

The J gene is TRBJ2-6, the V gene TRBV27; TRBD1 matches 9 bases. The CDR3 is 19 residues long. Looked up from germline, CDR1 is MNHEY and CDR2 is SMNVEV (reference sequence). V shed 2 bases and J 2 bases; nucleotides not matched to a gene: 10. DNA of the CDR3: TGTGCCAGCAGTTTACTAGGACAGGGGACGCTGGCTGGGGCCAACGTCCTGACTTTC. This encodes CASSLLGQGTLAGANVLTF.

V gene TRBV5-1 combines with J gene TRBJ2-1, with 13 bases fitting TRBD2. The CDR3 loop spans 15 amino acids. The germline CDR1 and CDR2 sequences are SGHRS and YFSETQ. After removal of 4 bases from V and 6 bases from J, the junction contained 4 bases not matched to a gene. CDR3 in amino acids: CASSDGTSGTNEQFF. CDR3 sequence (DNA): TGCGCCAGCAGCGACGGGACTAGCGGGACCAATGAGCAGTTCTTC.

The chain has TRBV6-5 and TRBJ1-3, with a weak D call TRBD1 (6 bases). This CDR3 spans 15 amino acids. Germline CDR1 and CDR2: MNHEY and SVGAGI. The V and J ends lost 6 bases and 0 bases respectively, with 12 bases between them. The CDR3 spells CASSTTGASGNTIYF. In DNA form, the CDR3 reads TGTGCCAGCAGCACCACGGGGGCCTCTGGAAACACCATATATTTT.

The J gene is TRBJ2-1, the V gene TRBV11-3; 8 positions match TRBD1. The CDR3 covers 15 residues. From germline, CDR1 is SGHNT and CDR2 YENEEA. Losses at the gene ends were 1 base for V and 7 bases for J; bases not matched to a gene: 6. Here the CDR3 reads CASSLGRGLGNEQFF. The CDR3 DNA follows: TGTGCCAGCAGCTTAGGCAGGGGGCTGGGTAATGAGCAGTTCTTC.

V gene TRBV15 combines with J gene TRBJ2-5, with TRBD2 identical over 8 bases. The junction had 8 bases not matched to a gene; V was cut back by 4 bases and J by 4 bases. The CDR3 totals 15 residues. Germline loops: CDR1 LNHNV, CDR2 YYDKDF (reference sequence). CDR3 sequence reads: CATSKGTRGGETQYF. The CDR3 DNA sequence: TGTGCCACCAGCAAAGGGACTAGGGGGGGAGAGACCCAGTACTTC.